The clone carrying this T cell receptor (beta chain) was recorded many times. Its antigen is as yet unknown. Libraries for TCR beta were made by quantitative 5'-RACE with molecular barcodes. TCRdb reanalysed the 5' RACE reads using MiXCR and keeps one entry per CDR3 protein. The table records approximately 92,000 distinct CDR3 sequences, 7.5% to 9% of them present only once. The data were obtained in a study of CD8 T cells in ankylosing spondylitis. Study-wide results and caveats: Some of these motif variants have turned up before, in reports on reactive arthritis synovial fluid and blood.

Sequences were obtained from blood, either unsorted or a sorted T cell fraction (not recorded which). This receptor was identified in a male donor with ankylosing spondylitis or in good health (not recorded which).

CDR3 sequence (DNA): TGTGCCAGCAGTATCCGACAGGGTTTCGAGCAGTACTTC. It encodes CASSIRQGFEQYF. The J gene is TRBJ2-7, the V gene TRBV2, with 7 bases fitting TRBD1. Per the germline V gene, CDR1 is SNHLY and CDR2 is FYNNEI. After removal of 5 bases from V and 6 bases from J, the junction contained 7 bases not matched to a gene. The CDR3 contains 13 residues. Drawing the rest from reference TRBV2 and TRBJ2-7, the complete variable domain is EPEVTQTPSHQVTQMGQEVILRCVPISNHLYFYWYRQILGQKVEFLVSFYNNEISEKSEIFDDQFSVERPDGSNFTLKIRSTKLEDSAMYFCASSIRQGFEQYFGPGTRLTVT.